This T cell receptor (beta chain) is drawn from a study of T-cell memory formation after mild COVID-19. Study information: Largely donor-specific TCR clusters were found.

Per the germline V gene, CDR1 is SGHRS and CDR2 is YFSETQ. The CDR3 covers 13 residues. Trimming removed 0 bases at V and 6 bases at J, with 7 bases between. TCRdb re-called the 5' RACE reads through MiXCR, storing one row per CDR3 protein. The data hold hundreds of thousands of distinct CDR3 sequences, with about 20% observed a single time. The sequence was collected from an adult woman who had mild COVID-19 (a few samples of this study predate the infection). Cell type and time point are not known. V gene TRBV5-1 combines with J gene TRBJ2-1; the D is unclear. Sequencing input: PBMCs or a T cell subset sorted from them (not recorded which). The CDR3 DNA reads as TGCGCCAGCAGCTTGGTCCCTATCAATGAGCAGTTCTTC. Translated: CASSLVPINEQFF.